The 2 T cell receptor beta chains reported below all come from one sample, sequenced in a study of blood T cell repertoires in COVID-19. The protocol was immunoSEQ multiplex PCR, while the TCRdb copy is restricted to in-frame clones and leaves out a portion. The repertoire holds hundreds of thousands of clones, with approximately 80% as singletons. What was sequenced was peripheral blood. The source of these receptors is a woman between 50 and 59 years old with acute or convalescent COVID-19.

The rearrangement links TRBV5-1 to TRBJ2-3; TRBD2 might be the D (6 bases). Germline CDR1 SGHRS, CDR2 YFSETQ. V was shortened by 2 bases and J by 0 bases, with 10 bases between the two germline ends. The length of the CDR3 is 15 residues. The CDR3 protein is CASSFRGFSTDTQYF. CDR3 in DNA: TGCGCCAGCAGCTTTCGGGGGTTTAGCACAGATACGCAGTATTTT.

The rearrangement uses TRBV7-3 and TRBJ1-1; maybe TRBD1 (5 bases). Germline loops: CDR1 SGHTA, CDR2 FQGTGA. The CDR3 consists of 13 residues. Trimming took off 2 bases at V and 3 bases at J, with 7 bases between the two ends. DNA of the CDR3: TGTGCCAGCAGCTTATCGGGGGACACTGAAGCTTTCTTT. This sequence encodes CASSLSGDTEAFF.